The 32 T cell receptor beta chains below were found in one sample sequenced in a study of cytomegalovirus exposure and HLA in healthy donors. Primers: 60 Vbeta forward and 13 Jbeta reverse. Repertoires were generated with immunoSEQ multiplex PCR, while TCRdb's copy carries only in-frame clones and drops some. The repertoire holds 150,000 to 200,000 clones, almost 80% seen once, with 11% to 15% in the top ten. Input material: PBMCs. Receptors originate from a man in his fifties in good health and CMV-seropositive.

A few counts support this clone. V is TRBV6-1 and J is TRBJ1-1; tentative D call: TRBD1 (5 bases). The CDR3 is made up of 15 amino acids. Germline values: CDR1 MNHNS, CDR2 SASEGT. With 7 bases removed from V and 0 bases from J, the gap between germline ends came to 15 bases. The DNA of the CDR3 is TGTGCCAGCACACGAGCACAGGAACTGAACACTGAAGCTTTCTTT. As protein: CASTRAQELNTEAFF.

The chain combines TRBV9 with TRBJ2-7; 8 bases are shared with TRBD1. The CDR3 loop spans 15 amino acids. Germline CDR1 SGDLS, CDR2 YYNGEE. The trim removed 1 base at V and 6 bases at J, leaving 9 bases unmatched. The CDR3 nucleotides read TGTGCCAGCAGCGTATCAGGGGGCAAACAAGCCGAGCAGTACTTC. Amino acids: CASSVSGGKQAEQYF. Together with reference TRBV9 and TRBJ2-7, the CDR3 gives the full variable domain: DSGVTQTPKHLITATGQRVTLRCSPRSGDLSVYWYQQSLDQGLQFLIQYYNGEERAKGNILERFSAQQFPDLHSELNLSSLELGDSALYFCASSVSGGKQAEQYFGPGTRLTVT.

This clone was recorded a few times. This chain uses TRBV6-1 with TRBJ2-7; possible D gene TRBD1, 6 bases. CDR3 size: 14 residues. The V end was cut by 2 bases, the J end by 3 bases, with 11 bases between. Germline V CDR1 and CDR2: MNHNS, SASEGT. The CDR3 region is CASSEFPGHYEQYV. The CDR3 nucleotides read TGTGCCAGCAGTGAATTCCCGGGACACTACGAGCAGTACGTC.

This clone was recorded a few times. The chain has TRBV9 and TRBJ2-5; D remains ambiguous. This CDR3 spans 14 amino acids. Per the germline V gene, CDR1 is SGDLS and CDR2 is YYNGEE. V gave up 0 bases and J gave up 4 bases, with 10 bases separating them. CDR3 region: CASSVEVAGETQYF. In nucleotides, the CDR3 is TGTGCCAGCAGCGTAGAGGTAGCTGGAGAGACCCAGTACTTC.

Details on this clone: This sample includes further DNA sequences coding for the same CDR3. V and J are TRBV9 and TRBJ2-1; 8 positions match TRBD2. Trimming removed 2 bases from V and 1 base from J; junction bases left unmatched: 2. The CDR3 extends over 15 amino acids. The germline V gene has CDR1 SGDLS and CDR2 YYNGEE. Here the CDR3 DNA reads TGTGCCAGCAGCGTCAGCGGGGGATCCTACAATGAGCAGTTCTTC. Protein sequence: CASSVSGGSYNEQFF.

V gene TRBV9 combines with J gene TRBJ2-1, with TRBD1 matching 9 bases. CDR3 size: 16 residues. J gave up 5 bases and V 3 bases, and 9 bases lay outside the gene matches. Germline V lookup: CDR1 SGDLS, CDR2 YYNGEE. The DNA for the CDR3 is TGTGCCAGCAGCGAGTCCCGGGACAGGGTTAACAATGAGCAGTTCTTC. Protein sequence: CASSESRDRVNNEQFF.

This clone appeared once. This same CDR3 is encoded by further DNA sequences in the sample. The rearrangement joins TRBV6-5 to TRBJ1-5; D gene ambiguous. CDR1 is MNHEY, CDR2 SVGAGI, per germline. The CDR3 has 13 residues. V dropped 6 bases and J dropped 0 bases, with 6 bases sitting between them. The CDR3 spells CASSSGSNQPQHF. The CDR3 DNA follows: TGTGCCAGCAGCTCCGGTAGCAATCAGCCCCAGCATTTT.

This chain links TRBV11-2 with TRBJ2-3; no clear D gene. This CDR3 region has 11 residues. The germline gives CDR1 SGHAT, CDR2 FQNNGV. V was shortened by 5 bases and J by 4 bases, with 4 bases between the two germline ends. The CDR3 spells CASSPADTQYF. The CDR3 nucleotides are TGTGCCAGCAGCCCCGCAGATACGCAGTATTTT.

The rearrangement uses TRBV30 and TRBJ2-2; a possible D gene is TRBD1 (5 bases). Germline V gene data show CDR1 as GTSNPN and CDR2 as SVGIG (reference sequence). V was trimmed by 7 bases and J by 7 bases, leaving 13 bases between them. This CDR3 contains 12 residues. The CDR3 protein is CAYDSTDGELFF. The CDR3 DNA sequence: TGTGCCTATGACAGTACCGACGGGGAGCTGTTTTTT.

CDR3 sequence: CASSRQGEGANYGYTF. The CDR3 DNA reads TGCGCCAGCAGTCGACAGGGGGAGGGAGCTAACTATGGCTACACCTTC. This chain joins TRBV23-1 and TRBJ1-2, with 9 bases fitting TRBD1. TRBV23-1 has ORF status, its function being uncertain. The CDR3 consists of 16 residues. V was pared by 4 bases and J by 0 bases, with 6 bases of the junction left unmatched.

The chain has TRBV11-2 and TRBJ2-5; TRBD1 aligns across 7 bases. The CDR3 loop spans 16 amino acids. The V gene's germline CDR1 is SGHAT and CDR2 FQNNGV. Unmatched junction bases numbered 14, after V lost 5 bases and J lost 5 bases. For the CDR3, the DNA is TGTGCCAGCAGCCAGGGGGTAGCCCCGGCAGGGGAGACCCAGTACTTC. This gives the protein CASSQGVAPAGETQYF.

This clone came up a few times. This chain uses TRBV6-1 with TRBJ1-2; D is perhaps TRBD1 (5 bases). The germline gives CDR1 MNHNS, CDR2 SASEGT. V dropped 4 bases and J dropped 8 bases, with 20 bases sitting between them. The CDR3 length is 15 residues. The CDR3 region has the DNA TGTGCCAGCAGTGTGGAGGGGCAGGGCACGTCCGGCTACACCTTC. Its translation: CASSVEGQGTSGYTF.

The chain combines TRBV28 with TRBJ2-2; maybe TRBD1 (6 bases). This CDR3 has 13 residues. V lost 6 bases and J 7 bases, leaving 12 bases between the germline ends. Germline loops: CDR1 MDHEN, CDR2 SYDVKM. CDR3 nucleotide sequence: TGTGCCAGCAGGCCTGGACAGTACGGGGAGCTGTTTTTT. Translation gives CASRPGQYGELFF.

This chain uses TRBV19 with TRBJ2-2; 8 bases align to TRBD2. In germline, CDR1 is LNHDA, CDR2 SQIVND (reference sequence). V lost 6 bases and J lost 4; bases outside the gene matches: 7. The CDR3 spans 15 residues. CDR3 bases: TGTGCCAGTAGCCCGGGGGGGGGTGGCACCGGGGAGCTGTTTTTT. Its protein product is CASSPGGGGTGELFF. The full variable domain, its missing parts supplied by reference TRBV19 and TRBJ2-2, is DGGITQSPKYLFRKEGQNVTLSCEQNLNHDAMYWYRQDPGQGLRLIYYSQIVNDFQKGDIAEGYSVSREKKESFPLTVTSAQKNPTAFYLCASSPGGGGTGELFFGEGSRLTVL.

In DNA form, the CDR3 reads TGTGCCAGCAGCAGGGGGGGAATCTACGAGCAGTACGTC. Residues: CASSRGGIYEQYV. The chain is built from TRBV7-9 and TRBJ2-7, with a possible D match to TRBD2 (7 bases). The germline V gene has CDR1 SEHNR and CDR2 FQNEAQ (reference sequence). The germline V and J ends were trimmed by 5 bases and 3 bases, with 11 bases remaining between them. The CDR3 contains 13 residues.

The CDR3 coding sequence is TGTGCCAGCAGCTGGGGACAGGGGAATCAGCCCCAGCATTTT. Translation gives CASSWGQGNQPQHF. The rearrangement joins TRBV7-8 to TRBJ1-5, with 10 positions matching TRBD1. With V trimmed by 4 bases and J by 4 bases, 1 base remained unmatched. CDR3 length: 14 amino acids. Per the germline V gene, CDR1 is SGHVS and CDR2 is FQNEAQ.

The gene calls are TRBV6-5 and TRBJ1-5; TRBD1 is a possible D gene (5 bases). Trimming stripped 4 bases from V and 4 bases from J, with 11 bases between. The CDR3 runs to 14 residues. Germline V gene lookup returns CDR1 MNHEY and CDR2 SVGAGI. CDR3 nucleotide sequence: TGTGCCAGCAGTTCGGGACTGCCGAATCAGCCCCAGCATTTT. Amino acids: CASSSGLPNQPQHF.

The V and J genes are TRBV7-2 and TRBJ2-7, with a weak D call TRBD1 (5 bases). Trimming left V 5 bases short and J 3 bases short, with 11 bases between. The germline CDR1 and CDR2 sequences are SGHTA and FQGNSA. The CDR3 has 13 residues. The CDR3: CASSRMTDYEQYF. The DNA for the CDR3 is TGTGCCAGCAGCCGGATGACAGACTACGAGCAGTACTTC.

The chain uses TRBV11-1 and TRBJ2-2; tentatively, D is TRBD2 (6 bases). The CDR3 is 14 residues long. Trimming pared 4 bases from V and 0 bases from J, leaving 6 bases between. CDR1 is SGHAT and CDR2 is FQDESV in the germline V gene (reference sequence). The CDR3 DNA reads as TGTGCCAGCAGCTCTAGCGCGAACACCGGGGAGCTGTTTTTT. It codes for CASSSSANTGELFF.

This clone was seen just once. This chain uses TRBV6-5 with TRBJ1-6; D may be TRBD1 (6 bases). Germline lookup yields CDR1 MNHEY and CDR2 SVGAGI. The CDR3 sequence is 14 residues long. The V gene lost 2 bases and the J gene lost 7 bases, with 9 bases spanning the gap. CDR3 nucleotides: TGTGCCAGCAGTTACCAGGGGCCGAATTCACCCCTCCACTTT. This translates into CASSYQGPNSPLHF.

The chain carries TRBV18 and TRBJ1-2; tentatively, D is TRBD1 (5 bases). Germline values: CDR1 KGHSH, CDR2 LQKENI. This CDR3 contains 13 residues. Deletions cut 2 bases from V and 6 bases from J, with 10 bases between. The CDR3 sequence is CASSPADRNGYTF. In nucleotides, the CDR3 is TGTGCCAGCTCACCAGCAGACAGAAATGGCTACACCTTC.

The chain has TRBV6-1 and TRBJ2-7, with D maybe TRBD2 (5 bases). The germline CDR1 and CDR2 sequences are MNHNS and SASEGT. There are 12 residues in the CDR3. Trimming left V 6 bases short and J 4 bases short, with 10 bases between. CDR3 nucleotides: TGTGCCAGCAGGCGGGTAAAATACGAGCAGTACGTC. It specifies CASRRVKYEQYV.

V gene TRBV27 combines with J gene TRBJ2-7, with a weak D call TRBD2 (5 bases). With 2 bases removed from V and 0 bases from J, the gap between germline ends came to 8 bases. CDR1 is MNHEY, CDR2 SMNVEV, per germline (reference sequence). The CDR3 has 14 residues. In nucleotides, the CDR3 is TGTGCCAGCAGTTTACGGGAATTCTCCTACGAGCAGTACTTC. Protein sequence: CASSLREFSYEQYF.

The chain couples TRBV29-1 to TRBJ1-2; D gene ambiguous. The CDR3 is 12 residues long. Looked up from germline, CDR1 is SQVTM and CDR2 is ANQGSEA. With 1 base removed from V and 8 bases from J, the gap between germline ends came to 11 bases. The CDR3 here is CSVEGWTGGYTF. For the CDR3, the DNA is TGCAGCGTTGAAGGGTGGACGGGGGGCTACACCTTC.

The chain has TRBV5-1 and TRBJ2-4; 7 bases agree with TRBD1. Germline lookup yields CDR1 SGHRS and CDR2 YFSETQ. The CDR3 length is 14 residues. After removal of 4 bases from V and 6 bases from J, the junction contained 7 bases not matched to a gene. CDR3 DNA: TGCGCCAGCAGCCCACAGGGGAAGGTAAACATTCAGTACTTC. Amino acids: CASSPQGKVNIQYF.

This chain connects TRBV7-7 to TRBJ2-6; tentative D call: TRBD2 (6 bases). The CDR3 sequence is 15 residues long. The V gene's germline CDR1 is SSHAT and CDR2 FNYEAQ (reference sequence). The ends were cut back, 5 bases at V and 4 bases at J, with 12 bases in the middle. The CDR3 here is CASSPGRGGANVLTF. CDR3 nucleotides: TGTGCCAGCAGCCCCGGGAGAGGGGGGGCCAACGTCCTGACTTTC.

This chain links TRBV7-8 with TRBJ1-4; D is possibly TRBD1 (5 bases). The germline V gene encodes CDR1 SGHVS and CDR2 FQNEAQ. This CDR3 is 14 amino acids long. V lost 6 bases and J lost 7, with 15 bases in between. CDR3 nucleotides: TGTGCCAGCAGTACTCCCCAGGGCGGTGAAAAACTGTTTTTT. Protein product: CASSTPQGGEKLFF.

The chain has TRBV5-1 and TRBJ2-1; 7 bases map to TRBD1. The CDR3 has 16 amino acids. Trimming removed 4 bases from V and 5 bases from J; junction bases left unmatched: 12. CDR1 is SGHRS, CDR2 YFSETQ, per germline. CDR3 residues: CASSANTGTANNEQFF. CDR3 in DNA: TGCGCCAGCAGCGCCAATACCGGGACAGCTAACAATGAGCAGTTCTTC.

The chain combines TRBV6-5 with TRBJ1-2; 7 bases are shared with TRBD1. V lost 5 bases to trimming and J lost 7 bases; unmatched junction nucleotides: 13. CDR1 and CDR2 (germline): MNHEY, SVGAGI. This CDR3 is 15 amino acids long. CDR3 region: CASSPYDRDGPGYTF. The CDR3 DNA reads as TGTGCCAGCAGTCCCTACGACAGGGATGGACCTGGCTACACCTTC.

The rearrangement uses TRBV9 and TRBJ1-4; 9 nucleotides align to TRBD1. This CDR3 contains 15 residues. Unmatched junction bases numbered 5, after V lost 5 bases and J lost 3 bases. Germline V gene lookup returns CDR1 SGDLS and CDR2 YYNGEE. CDR3 in DNA: TGTGCCAGCAGTGACAGGGGGGGACCTAATGAAAAACTGTTTTTT. Translation gives CASSDRGGPNEKLFF.

This chain links TRBV29-1 with TRBJ2-2, with TRBD1 as a possible D gene (5 bases). The germline V and J ends were trimmed by 7 bases and 2 bases, with 14 bases remaining between them. Germline CDR1 is SQVTM and CDR2 is ANQGSEA. This CDR3 spans 14 amino acids. For the CDR3, the DNA is TGCAGCGCATCGCTAGGGGTTAACACCGGGGAGCTGTTTTTT. Protein: CSASLGVNTGELFF.

The J gene is TRBJ2-1, the V gene TRBV5-8, with 14 bases matching TRBD2. Trimming cost V 4 bases and J 0 bases; bases outside gene matches: 0. CDR3 length: 16 amino acids. From germline, CDR1 is SGHTS and CDR2 YDEGEE. The CDR3, as DNA: TGTGCCAGCAGCGGACTAGCGGGGGGCTCCTACAATGAGCAGTTCTTC. Translation gives CASSGLAGGSYNEQFF.